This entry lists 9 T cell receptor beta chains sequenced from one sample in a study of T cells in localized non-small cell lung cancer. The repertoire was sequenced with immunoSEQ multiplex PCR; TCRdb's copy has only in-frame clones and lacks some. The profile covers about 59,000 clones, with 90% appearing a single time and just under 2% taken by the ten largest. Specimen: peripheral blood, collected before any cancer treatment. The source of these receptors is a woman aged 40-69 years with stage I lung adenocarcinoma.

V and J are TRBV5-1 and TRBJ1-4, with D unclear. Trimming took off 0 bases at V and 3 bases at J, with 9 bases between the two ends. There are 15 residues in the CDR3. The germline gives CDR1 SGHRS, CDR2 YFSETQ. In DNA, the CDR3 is TGCGCCAGCAGCTTGGACAGACCTCCTAATGAAAAACTGTTTTTT. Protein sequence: CASSLDRPPNEKLFF.

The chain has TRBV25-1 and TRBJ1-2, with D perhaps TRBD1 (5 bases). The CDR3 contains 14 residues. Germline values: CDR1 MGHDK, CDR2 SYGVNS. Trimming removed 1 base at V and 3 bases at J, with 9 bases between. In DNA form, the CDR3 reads TGTGCCAGCAGTGAATGGGGGGTTGACTATGGCTACACCTTC. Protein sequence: CASSEWGVDYGYTF.

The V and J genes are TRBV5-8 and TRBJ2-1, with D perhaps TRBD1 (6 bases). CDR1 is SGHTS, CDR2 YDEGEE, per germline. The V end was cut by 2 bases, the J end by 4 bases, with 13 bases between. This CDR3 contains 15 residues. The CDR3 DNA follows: TGTGCCAGCAGCTTCGGGACACTTAGTTACAATGAGCAGTTCTTC. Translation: CASSFGTLSYNEQFF.

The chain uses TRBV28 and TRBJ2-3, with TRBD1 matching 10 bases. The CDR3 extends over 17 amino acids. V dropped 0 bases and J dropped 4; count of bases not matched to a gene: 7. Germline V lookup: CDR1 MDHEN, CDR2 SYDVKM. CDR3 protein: CASSLWSGQGRPDTQYF. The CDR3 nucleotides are TGTGCCAGCAGTTTATGGTCGGGACAGGGGAGACCAGATACGCAGTATTTT.

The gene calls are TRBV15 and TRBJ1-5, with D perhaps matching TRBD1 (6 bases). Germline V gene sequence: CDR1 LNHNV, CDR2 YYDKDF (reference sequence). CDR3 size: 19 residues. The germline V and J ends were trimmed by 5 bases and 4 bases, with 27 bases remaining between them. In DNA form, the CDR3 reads TGTGCCACCAGCCGGACCTTGGGGGAGGGGGAAAGGGGGAATCAGCCCCAGCATTTT. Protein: CATSRTLGEGERGNQPQHF.

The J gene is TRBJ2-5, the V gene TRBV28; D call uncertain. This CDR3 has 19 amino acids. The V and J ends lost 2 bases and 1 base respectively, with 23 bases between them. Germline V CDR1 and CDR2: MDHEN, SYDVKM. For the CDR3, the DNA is TGTGCCAGCAGTTTACCCCAGGCGGAAAGCCGAGGCATCCAAGAGACCCAGTACTTC. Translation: CASSLPQAESRGIQETQYF.

This CDR3 reads CASSIVGRRSTEAFF. CDR3 bases: TGTGCCAGTAGTATAGTTGGGCGGAGGAGCACTGAAGCTTTCTTT. The V gene is TRBV19, the J gene TRBJ1-1, with no clear D. Trimming pared 1 base from V and 4 bases from J, leaving 13 bases between. CDR1 is LNHDA and CDR2 is SQIVND in the germline V gene (reference sequence). The CDR3 has 15 residues. Supplemented by reference TRBV19 and TRBJ1-1, the full variable domain reads DGGITQSPKYLFRKEGQNVTLSCEQNLNHDAMYWYRQDPGQGLRLIYYSQIVNDFQKGDIAEGYSVSREKKESFPLTVTSAQKNPTAFYLCASSIVGRRSTEAFFGQGTRLTVV.

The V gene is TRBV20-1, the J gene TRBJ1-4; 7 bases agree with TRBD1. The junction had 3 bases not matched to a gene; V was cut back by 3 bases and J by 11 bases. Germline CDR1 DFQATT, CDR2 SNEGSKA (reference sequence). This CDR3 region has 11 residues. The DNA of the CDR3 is TGCAGTGCTAGCAAGGGGGCGAAACTGTTTTTT. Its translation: CSASKGAKLFF.

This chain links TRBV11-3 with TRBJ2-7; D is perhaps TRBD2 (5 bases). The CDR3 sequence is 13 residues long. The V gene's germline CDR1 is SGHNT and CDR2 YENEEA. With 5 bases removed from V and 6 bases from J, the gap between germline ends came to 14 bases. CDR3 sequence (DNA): TGTGCCAGCAGCCGCTCCGGGGTAGGCGAGCAGTACTTC. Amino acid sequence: CASSRSGVGEQYF.